This TCR beta chain was profiled in a study of blood T cell repertoires in COVID-19. Germline-derived CDR1 and CDR2 are LNHNV and YYDKDF (reference sequence). The CDR3 loop spans 14 amino acids. With 5 bases removed from V and 3 bases from J, the gap between germline ends came to 13 bases. Per the study methods: Scientists estimated how many nucleated cells there were by amplifying reference gene primers. Sequencing was performed with immunoSEQ multiplex PCR; in TCRdb, only in-frame clones are kept and a portion is missing. V and J calls and clone size are given by that table; D and trimming were obtained from the DNA. The data contain 210,000 or so clones, 80% to 90% of them singletons.

The sequencing sample was made of PBMCs or T cells enriched from blood (not recorded which). The TCR originated in a young woman who had been exposed to COVID-19. J is TRBJ2-5 and V is TRBV15; weak D call: TRBD2 (7 bases). CDR3 residues: CATSAPGGEETQYF. In nucleotides, the CDR3 is TGTGCCACCAGCGCCCCGGGGGGCGAAGAGACCCAGTACTTC.